This is a list of T cell receptor beta chains from one sample in a study of blood T cell repertoires in COVID-19. Sequencing was performed with immunoSEQ multiplex PCR; in TCRdb, only in-frame clones are kept and a portion is missing. The sample carries 100,000 or so clones, roughly 92% recorded once. The sample consisted of peripheral blood. The receptors shown here come from a woman aged 50 to 60 with COVID-19, enrolled during active disease. Both conserved end residues are part of each CDR3. Each record gives: D gene, V gene, clone size, J gene, CDR3 protein, CDR3 DNA. The D gene is left open where the match is weak. Not every row has a clone size; where given, it reads once, few, many or a size class.

>TRBD2|TRBV2|.|TRBJ2-3
CASSEGTSGGAGRIDTQYF
TGTGCCAGCAGTGAAGGGACTAGCGGGGGGGCCGGGAGGATAGATACGCAGTATTTT
>.|TRBV20-1|.|TRBJ2-3
CSARGGDTQYF
TGCAGTGCTCGGGGAGGAGATACGCAGTATTTT
>.|TRBV28|.|TRBJ1-3
CASSLDSDSGNTIYF
TGTGCCAGCAGCCTTGACAGTGACTCTGGAAACACCATATATTTT
>.|TRBV20-1|.|TRBJ2-3
CSASGSGTDTQYF
TGCAGTGCTAGTGGTAGCGGCACAGATACGCAGTATTTT
>TRBD1|TRBV28|.|TRBJ1-2
CASSDGTDYGYTF
TGTGCCAGCAGTGATGGGACAGACTATGGCTACACCTTC
>.|TRBV10-3|.|TRBJ2-3
CAITTGGGSSTDTQYF
TGTGCCATCACTACCGGAGGGGGCTCTAGCACAGATACGCAGTATTTT
>.|TRBV18|.|TRBJ1-2
CASRLGGYYGYGYTF
TGTGCCAGCCGACTGGGAGGTTATTATGGCTATGGCTACACCTTC
>TRBD1|TRBV29-1|.|TRBJ2-1
CSVDRQGAHEQFF
TGCAGCGTTGATAGACAGGGGGCACATGAGCAGTTCTTC
>.|TRBV6-1|.|TRBJ1-5
CASSEANGGQPQHF
TGTGCCAGCAGTGAAGCGAACGGAGGACAGCCCCAGCATTTT
>.|TRBV27|once|TRBJ2-1
CASSLDSVDEQFF
TGTGCCAGCAGCCTTGACTCCGTCGATGAGCAGTTCTTC
>TRBD1|TRBV24-1|once|TRBJ2-1
CATSDLGWTGGRNEQFF
TGTGCCACCAGTGACTTAGGGTGGACAGGGGGCAGGAATGAGCAGTTCTTC
>TRBD2|TRBV5-4|.|TRBJ2-3
CASSSGLAGTDTQYF
TGTGCCAGCAGCTCCGGACTAGCGGGGACAGATACGCAGTATTTT
>.|TRBV5-5|.|TRBJ1-2
CASSLEGESNYGYTF
TGTGCCAGCAGCTTGGAGGGAGAAAGTAACTATGGCTACACCTTC
>.|TRBV4-2|.|TRBJ1-4
CASSQGAQGMNEKLFF
TGTGCCAGCAGCCAAGGGGCGCAGGGTATGAATGAAAAACTGTTTTTT
>TRBD1|TRBV2|once|TRBJ2-3
CASSVSSRGIEDTQYF
TGTGCCAGCAGTGTGAGCTCCAGGGGGATAGAAGATACGCAGTATTTT
>TRBD1|TRBV20-1|.|TRBJ2-3
CSASPGQITDTQYF
TGCAGTGCTAGTCCGGGACAGATCACAGATACGCAGTATTTT
>TRBD1|TRBV18|.|TRBJ1-1
CASSPPGTGGLMVTEAFF
TGTGCCAGCTCACCACCCGGGACAGGGGGCCTCATGGTCACTGAAGCTTTCTTT
>.|TRBV6-6|.|TRBJ2-5
CASSYSGGVQETQYF
TGTGCCAGCAGTTACTCGGGAGGAGTCCAAGAGACCCAGTACTTC
>.|TRBV18|.|TRBJ1-1
CASSPLQRSGSEAFF
TGTGCCAGCTCACCCCTCCAGAGGAGCGGATCTGAAGCTTTCTTT
>TRBD2|TRBV5-6|.|TRBJ2-1
CASTRTSGEQFF
TGTGCCAGCACACGTACTAGCGGGGAGCAGTTCTTC
>.|TRBV29-1|.|TRBJ1-3
CSVSVGNTIYF
TGCAGCGTCTCGGTTGGTAACACCATATATTTT
>TRBD1|TRBV7-2|.|TRBJ1-5
CASSLENRGRAGRQPQHF
TGTGCCAGCAGCTTGGAGAACAGGGGGCGAGCGGGAAGGCAGCCCCAGCATTTT
>TRBD2|TRBV2|.|TRBJ2-7
CASSEVAGSSYEQYF
TGTGCCAGCAGTGAAGTAGCGGGGAGCTCCTACGAGCAGTACTTC
>.|TRBV5-1|.|TRBJ1-3
CASRAGSSGNTIYF
TGCGCCAGCAGGGCGGGGAGCTCTGGAAACACCATATATTTT
>.|TRBV6-5|.|TRBJ1-6
CASSPRSVLDSPLHF
TGTGCCAGCAGTCCCCGGAGTGTTCTTGATTCACCCCTCCACTTT
>TRBD1|TRBV12-5|.|TRBJ1-2
CASGSSFSGQYYGYTF
TGTGCTAGTGGTTCCTCTTTTTCGGGACAGTACTATGGCTACACCTTC
>.|TRBV7-9|.|TRBJ2-2
CASTDTRTHTGELFF
TGTGCCAGCACCGACACCCGGACTCACACCGGGGAGCTGTTTTTT
>TRBD2|TRBV11-2|.|TRBJ2-3
CASSYSGGAGDTQYF
TGTGCCAGCAGCTATAGCGGGGGGGCAGGAGATACGCAGTATTTT
>.|TRBV5-6|.|TRBJ1-6
CASSLTGSPLHF
TGTGCCAGCAGCTTAACGGGGTCACCCCTCCACTTT
>TRBD1|TRBV5-1|.|TRBJ2-7
CASSLAGTGNEQYF
TGCGCCAGCAGCTTGGCCGGGACAGGGAACGAGCAGTACTTC
>TRBD1|TRBV6-4|.|TRBJ1-6
CASSVAGGNSPLHF
TGTGCCAGCAGTGTGGCAGGGGGTAATTCACCCCTCCACTTT
>TRBD1|TRBV5-6|.|TRBJ1-2
CASSEYRGRDGYTF
TGTGCCAGCAGCGAATACAGGGGGCGCGATGGCTACACCTTC
>.|TRBV25-1|once|TRBJ1-2
CASSESREGIRGYTF
TGTGCCAGCAGTGAATCCCGGGAAGGGATACGGGGCTACACCTTC
>.|TRBV18|.|TRBJ1-3
CASSQIVGDSGNTIYF
TGTGCCAGCTCACAGATAGTCGGGGACTCTGGAAACACCATATATTTT
>.|TRBV27|.|TRBJ2-1
CASSLSQNNEQFF
TGTGCCAGCAGTTTATCTCAAAACAATGAGCAGTTCTTC